Described below is a single TCR beta chain sequence and its context. By its share of the sample, this clonotype is large (0.1 to 1%). Its antigen specificity is not known. The sample holds no much larger clone one base away, and base qualities are not on file. In the germline V gene, CDR1 corresponds to SGHTA and CDR2 to FQGNSA. Relative to germline, V is 1 base shorter and J is 0 bases shorter, with 19 bases between their ends. Counted from cysteine to phenylalanine, this CDR3 has 18 amino acids. Of all the DNA, just the CDR3 is kept, 54 bases in frame from base 1. These data come from a study of tumor-infiltrating lymphocytes in oesophageal squamous cell carcinoma (dated by TCRdb to 2016 to 2017). Library creation used PCR. Sequencing used an Illumina HiSeq 2000. TCRdb ran its own pipeline on the public reads, namely fastp trimming at Q25 and MiXCR clone calling, and kept in-frame beta chains. Each CDR3 protein appears once, grouped with its most common genes and DNA. The sample table shows thousands of distinct CDR3 sequences, and about 15% are seen once. About an eighth of the sample is in the top ten clones.

The sequence was obtained from a male donor with esophageal squamous cell carcinoma. The chain was built from TRBV7-2 and TRBJ2-7, with the D call tentatively TRBD1 or TRBD2, each fitting 5 bases. The source material was blood. The sequenced DNA: TGTGCCAGCAGCTTAGTGGGGGTGCAGGGTTCAAGCTCCTACGAGCAGTACTTC. This sequence encodes CASSLVGVQGSSSYEQYF.